A single sample is the source of the 12 T cell receptor beta chains below, sequenced in a study of blood T cell repertoires in COVID-19. TCRdb's copy holds only in-frame clones and misses some; the assay was immunoSEQ multiplex PCR. Of approximately 250,000 clones in the sample, roughly 80% were seen once. The sequenced sample was peripheral blood. The receptors stem from a woman aged 60 to 75 with active or convalescent COVID-19.

The chain is built from TRBV3-1 (or the pseudogene TRBV3-2) and TRBJ1-3, with 9 bases identical to TRBD1. Germline V lookup: CDR1 LGHDT, CDR2 YNNKEL (reference sequence). V gave up 1 base and J gave up 2 bases; unmatched junction bases: 9. The CDR3 runs 18 residues. The DNA for the CDR3 is TGTGCCAGCAGCCAAGTGGTAGCCGGGACAGGGCCTGGAAACACCATATATTTT. Protein product: CASSQVVAGTGPGNTIYF.

The chain is built from TRBV11-2 and TRBJ1-5; maybe TRBD1 (5 bases). Trimming took 4 bases from V and 0 from J, leaving 13 bases between them. The length of the CDR3 is 16 residues. The germline CDR1 and CDR2 sequences are SGHAT and FQNNGV. For the CDR3, the DNA is TGTGCCAGCAGCTCCAGGGTGGAAAATAGCAATCAGCCCCAGCATTTT. Translating gives CASSSRVENSNQPQHF.

The CDR3 region has the DNA TGTGCCAGCAGCTACAACAATGAGCAGTTCTTC. Protein: CASSYNNEQFF. The chain carries TRBV7-6 and TRBJ2-1; D is uncertain. Germline values: CDR1 SGHVS, CDR2 FNYEAQ. The CDR3 runs to 11 residues. With 4 bases removed from V and 5 bases from J, the gap between germline ends came to 3 bases.

This chain uses TRBV19 with TRBJ2-3, with TRBD1 as a possible D gene (6 bases). The V end was cut by 1 base, the J end by 2 bases, with 22 bases between. The germline CDR1 and CDR2 sequences are LNHDA and SQIVND (reference sequence). This CDR3 has 19 residues. Here the CDR3 DNA reads TGTGCCAGTAGTATAGGGCCTAGCTATCGGACAGAAGTCACAGATACGCAGTATTTT. Residues: CASSIGPSYRTEVTDTQYF.

Note on this clone: The sample has other DNA sequences that encode this CDR3 too. The chain joins TRBV5-1 to TRBJ2-5; 7 nucleotides line up with TRBD1. This CDR3 comprises 14 residues. Per the germline V gene, CDR1 is SGHRS and CDR2 is YFSETQ. V was pared by 0 bases and J by 3 bases, with 2 bases of the junction left unmatched. The CDR3: CASSLGTGEETQYF. The CDR3, as DNA: TGCGCCAGCAGCTTGGGGACAGGTGAAGAGACCCAGTACTTC. The full variable domain, its missing parts supplied by reference TRBV5-1 and TRBJ2-5, is KAGVTQTPRYLIKTRGQQVTLSCSPISGHRSVSWYQQTPGQGLQFLFEYFSETQRNKGNFPGRFSGRQFSNSRSEMNVSTLELGDSALYLCASSLGTGEETQYFGPGTRLLVL.

The V and J genes are TRBV6-5 and TRBJ1-1, with D maybe TRBD1 (6 bases). Germline lookup yields CDR1 MNHEY and CDR2 SVGAGI. V was trimmed by 6 bases and J by 1 base, leaving 12 bases between them. The length of the CDR3 is 14 residues. The CDR3 protein is CASSPQGPNTEAFF. The CDR3 coding sequence is TGTGCCAGCAGCCCCCAGGGGCCGAACACTGAAGCTTTCTTT.

The J gene is TRBJ2-1, the V gene TRBV7-9; the D is unclear. The CDR3 consists of 15 residues. The V end was cut by 5 bases, the J end by 4 bases, with 15 bases between. Germline assignment: CDR1 SEHNR and CDR2 FQNEAQ (reference sequence). In DNA, the CDR3 is TGTGCCAGCAGCCCCCAGCGTGGCGGATACAATGAGCAGTTCTTC. Residues: CASSPQRGGYNEQFF.

This rearrangement joins TRBV5-8 to TRBJ2-1; 12 bases are a match to TRBD1. The CDR3 is 15 residues long. The germline V gene has CDR1 SGHTS and CDR2 YDEGEE. V was clipped by 4 bases and J by 10 bases; unmatched bases: 9. CDR3 region: CASSMGQGALGEQFF. The CDR3 bases are TGTGCCAGCAGCATGGGACAGGGGGCGCTCGGCGAGCAGTTCTTC.

The gene calls are TRBV5-6 and TRBJ1-4; D is ambiguous. The V gene's germline CDR1 is SGHDT and CDR2 YYEEEE. The CDR3 loop spans 14 amino acids. The V end was cut by 4 bases, the J end by 2 bases, with 9 bases between. As DNA, the CDR3 is TGTGCCAGCAGCAAGACATGGACTAATGAAAAACTGTTTTTT. This translates into CASSKTWTNEKLFF. Full variable domain (rest looked up from reference TRBV5-6 and TRBJ1-4): DAGVTQSPTHLIKTRGQQVTLRCSPKSGHDTVSWYQQALGQGPQFIFQYYEEEERQRGNFPDRFSGHQFPNYSSELNVNALLLGDSALYLCASSKTWTNEKLFFGSGTQLSVL.

CDR3 DNA sequence: TGTGCCAGCAGTCGGACTAGCGGGGGGAGAACCGGGGAGCTGTTTTTT. This codes for CASSRTSGGRTGELFF. V gene TRBV7-8 combines with J gene TRBJ2-2; the match to TRBD2 covers 14 bases. Trimming at V came to 6 bases and at J to 5 bases, leaving 5 bases not matched to a gene. Germline V gene data show CDR1 as SGHVS and CDR2 as FQNEAQ. The CDR3 sequence is 16 residues long.

The chain links TRBV28 to TRBJ1-6; maybe TRBD1 (6 bases). The CDR3 has 13 residues. Deletions cut 7 bases from V and 8 bases from J, with 12 bases between. Germline V gene lookup returns CDR1 MDHEN and CDR2 SYDVKM. CDR3 coding DNA: TGTGCCAGCAAACAGGGAGGGGATTCACCCCTCCACTTT. Encoded protein: CASKQGGDSPLHF.

The gene calls are TRBV6-1 and TRBJ2-1, with 9 bases fitting TRBD1. The CDR3 is 15 amino acids. Trimming cost V 0 bases and J 8 bases; bases outside gene matches: 5. CDR1 MNHNS and CDR2 SASEGT come from the germline V gene. In nucleotides, the CDR3 is TGTGCCAGCAGTGAAGCTGGGACAGGGTGGGATGAGCAGTTCTTC. This encodes CASSEAGTGWDEQFF.